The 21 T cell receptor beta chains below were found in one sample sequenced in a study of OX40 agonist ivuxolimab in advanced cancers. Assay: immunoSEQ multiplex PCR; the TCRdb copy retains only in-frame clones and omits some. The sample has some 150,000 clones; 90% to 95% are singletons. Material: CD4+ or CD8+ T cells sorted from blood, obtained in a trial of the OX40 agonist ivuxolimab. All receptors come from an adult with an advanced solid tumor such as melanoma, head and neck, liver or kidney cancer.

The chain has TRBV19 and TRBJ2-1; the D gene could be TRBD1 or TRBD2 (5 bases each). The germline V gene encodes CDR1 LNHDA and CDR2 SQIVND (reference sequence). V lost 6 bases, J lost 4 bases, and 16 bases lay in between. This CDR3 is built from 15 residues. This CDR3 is CASSNGDGRYNEQFF. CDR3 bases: TGTGCCAGTAGCAACGGGGACGGCCGATACAATGAGCAGTTCTTC.

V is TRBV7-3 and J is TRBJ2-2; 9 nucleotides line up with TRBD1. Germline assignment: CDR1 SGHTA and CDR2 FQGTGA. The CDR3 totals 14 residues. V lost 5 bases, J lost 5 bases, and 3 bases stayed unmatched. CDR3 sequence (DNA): TGTGCCAGCAGCCGCGGGACAGGGACCGGGGAGCTGTTTTTT. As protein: CASSRGTGTGELFF.

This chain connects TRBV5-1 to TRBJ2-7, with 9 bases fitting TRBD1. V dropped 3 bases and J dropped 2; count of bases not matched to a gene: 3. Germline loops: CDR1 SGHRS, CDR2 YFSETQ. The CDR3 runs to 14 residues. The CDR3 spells CASSSGTGTYEQYF. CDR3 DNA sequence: TGCGCCAGCAGCTCCGGGACAGGGACCTACGAGCAGTACTTC. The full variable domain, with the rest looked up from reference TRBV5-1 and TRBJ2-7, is KAGVTQTPRYLIKTRGQQVTLSCSPISGHRSVSWYQQTPGQGLQFLFEYFSETQRNKGNFPGRFSGRQFSNSRSEMNVSTLELGDSALYLCASSSGTGTYEQYFGPGTRLTVT.

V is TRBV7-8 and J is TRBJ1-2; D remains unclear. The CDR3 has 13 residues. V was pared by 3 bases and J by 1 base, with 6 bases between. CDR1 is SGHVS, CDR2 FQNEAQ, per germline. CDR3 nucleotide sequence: TGTGCCAGCAGCTTTCGAAATAACTATGGCTACACCTTC. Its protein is CASSFRNNYGYTF.

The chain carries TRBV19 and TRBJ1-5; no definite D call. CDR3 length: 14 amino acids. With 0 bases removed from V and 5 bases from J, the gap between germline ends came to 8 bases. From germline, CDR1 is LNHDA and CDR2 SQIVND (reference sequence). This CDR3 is CASSIDGRYQPQHF. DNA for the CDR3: TGTGCCAGTAGTATAGACGGGCGGTATCAGCCCCAGCATTTT.

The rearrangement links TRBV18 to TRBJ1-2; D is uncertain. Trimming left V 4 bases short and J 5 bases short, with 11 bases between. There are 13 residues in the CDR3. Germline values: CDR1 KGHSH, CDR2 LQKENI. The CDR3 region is CASSLADRYGYTF. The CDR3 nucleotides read TGTGCCAGCTCACTGGCAGACCGGTATGGCTACACCTTC.

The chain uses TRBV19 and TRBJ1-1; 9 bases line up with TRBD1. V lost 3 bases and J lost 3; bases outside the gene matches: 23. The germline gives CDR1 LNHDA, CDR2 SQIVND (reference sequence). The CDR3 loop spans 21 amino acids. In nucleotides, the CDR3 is TGTGCCAGTAGTATTAATGGAGGGACAGGGATGCGTCTTTTTCGGGACACTGAAGCTTTCTTT. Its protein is CASSINGGTGMRLFRDTEAFF.

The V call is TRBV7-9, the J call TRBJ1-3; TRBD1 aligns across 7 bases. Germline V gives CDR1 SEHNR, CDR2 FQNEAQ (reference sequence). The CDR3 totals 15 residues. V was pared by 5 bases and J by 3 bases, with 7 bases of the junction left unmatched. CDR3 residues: CASSPGQVYGNTIYF. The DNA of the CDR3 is TGTGCCAGCAGCCCTGGACAGGTGTATGGAAACACCATATATTTT. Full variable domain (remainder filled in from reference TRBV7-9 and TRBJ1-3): DTGVSQNPRHKITKRGQNVTFRCDPISEHNRLYWYRQTLGQGPEFLTYFQNEAQLEKSRLLSDRFSAERPKGSFSTLEIQRTEQGDSAMYLCASSPGQVYGNTIYFGEGSWLTVV.

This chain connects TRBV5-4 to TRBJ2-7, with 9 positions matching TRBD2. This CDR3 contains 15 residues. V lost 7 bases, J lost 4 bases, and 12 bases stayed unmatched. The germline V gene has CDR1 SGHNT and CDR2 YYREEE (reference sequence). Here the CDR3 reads CASRLVPSGKYEQYF. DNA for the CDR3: TGTGCCAGCCGCCTCGTACCTAGCGGGAAGTACGAGCAGTACTTC. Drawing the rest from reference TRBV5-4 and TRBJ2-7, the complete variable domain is ETGVTQSPTHLIKTRGQQVTLRCSSQSGHNTVSWYQQALGQGPQFIFQYYREEENGRGNFPPRFSGLQFPNYSSELNVNALELDDSALYLCASRLVPSGKYEQYFGPGTRLTVT.

The CDR3 sequence: CASSPRGEETQYF. The CDR3 DNA follows: TGTGCCAGCAGCCCCCGAGGGGAAGAGACCCAGTACTTC. The chain uses TRBV6-5 and TRBJ2-5, with D perhaps matching TRBD1 or TRBD2 (5 bases each). The V end lost 6 bases, the J end lost 3 bases, and 11 bases lay between the germline ends. This CDR3 spans 13 amino acids. CDR1 is MNHEY, CDR2 SVGAGI, per germline.

This CDR3 reads CASSPFSGATYEQYF. The DNA for the CDR3 is TGTGCCAGCAGCCCCTTCTCAGGGGCTACCTACGAGCAGTACTTC. This chain links TRBV7-9 with TRBJ2-7, with D maybe TRBD1 (6 bases). Germline CDR1 is SEHNR and CDR2 is FQNEAQ (reference sequence). The V gene lost 5 bases and the J gene lost 2 bases, with 16 bases spanning the gap. The CDR3 contains 15 residues.

Here the CDR3 reads CASSNGVSSYEQYF. The CDR3 nucleotides read TGCGCCAGCAGTAACGGGGTTAGCTCCTACGAGCAGTACTTC. The V call is TRBV5-1, the J call TRBJ2-7, with a possible D match to TRBD2 (5 bases). The germline V and J ends were trimmed by 5 bases and 0 bases, with 12 bases remaining between them. The CDR3 contains 14 residues. Per germline, CDR1 SGHRS and CDR2 YFSETQ.

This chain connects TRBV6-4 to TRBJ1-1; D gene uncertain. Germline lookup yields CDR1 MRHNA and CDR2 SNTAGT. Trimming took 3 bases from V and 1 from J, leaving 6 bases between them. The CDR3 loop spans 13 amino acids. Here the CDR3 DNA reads TGTGCCAGCAGTGAGGGTCCGAACACTGAAGCTTTCTTT. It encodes CASSEGPNTEAFF.

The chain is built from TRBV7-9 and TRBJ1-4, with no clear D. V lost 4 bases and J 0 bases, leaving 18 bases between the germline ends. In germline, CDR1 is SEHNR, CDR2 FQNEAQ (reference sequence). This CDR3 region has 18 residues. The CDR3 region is CASSSMLGWGATNEKLFF. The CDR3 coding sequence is TGTGCCAGCAGCTCTATGTTAGGGTGGGGTGCAACTAATGAAAAACTGTTTTTT.

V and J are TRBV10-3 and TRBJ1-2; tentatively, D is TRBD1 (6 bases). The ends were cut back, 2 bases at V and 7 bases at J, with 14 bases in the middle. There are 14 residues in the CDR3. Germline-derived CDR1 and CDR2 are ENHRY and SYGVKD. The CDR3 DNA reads TGTGCCATCAGTGAGACCCGGACAGATCCTGGCTACACCTTC. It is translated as CAISETRTDPGYTF.

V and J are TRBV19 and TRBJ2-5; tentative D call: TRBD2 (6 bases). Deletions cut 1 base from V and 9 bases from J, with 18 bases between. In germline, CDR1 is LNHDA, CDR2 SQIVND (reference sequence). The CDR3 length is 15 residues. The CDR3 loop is CASSIGAGGGISQYF. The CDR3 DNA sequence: TGTGCCAGTAGTATAGGAGCGGGTGGGGGGATTTCCCAGTACTTC.

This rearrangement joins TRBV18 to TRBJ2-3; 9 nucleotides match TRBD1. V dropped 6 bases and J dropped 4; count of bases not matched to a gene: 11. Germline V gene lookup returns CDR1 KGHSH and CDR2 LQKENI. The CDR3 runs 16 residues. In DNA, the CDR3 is TGTGCCAGCTCCCCGGGGACAGGGAGGCCCCCAGATACGCAGTATTTT. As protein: CASSPGTGRPPDTQYF.

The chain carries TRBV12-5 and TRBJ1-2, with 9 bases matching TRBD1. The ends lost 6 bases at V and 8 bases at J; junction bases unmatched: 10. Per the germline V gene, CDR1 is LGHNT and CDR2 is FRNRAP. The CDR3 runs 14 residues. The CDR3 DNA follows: TGTGCTAGTGGGAGGGGACAGGGAGGTGGAGGCTACACCTTC. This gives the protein CASGRGQGGGGYTF.

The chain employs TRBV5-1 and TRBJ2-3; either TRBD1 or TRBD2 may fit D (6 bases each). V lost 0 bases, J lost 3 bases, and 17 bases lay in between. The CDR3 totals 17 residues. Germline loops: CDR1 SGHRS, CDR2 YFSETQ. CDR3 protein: CASSLAGARGRTDTQYF. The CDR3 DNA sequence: TGCGCCAGCAGCTTGGCGGGGGCACGGGGGAGGACAGATACGCAGTATTTT.

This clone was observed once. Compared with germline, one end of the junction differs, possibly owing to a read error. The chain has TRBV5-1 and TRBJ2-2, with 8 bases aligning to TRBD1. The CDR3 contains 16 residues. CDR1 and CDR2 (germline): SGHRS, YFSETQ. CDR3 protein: CASGFAGQVNTGELFF. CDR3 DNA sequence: TGCGCCAGCGGCTTCGCGGGACAGGTTAACACCGGGGAGCTGTTTTTT. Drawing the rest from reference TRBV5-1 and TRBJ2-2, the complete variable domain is KAGVTQTPRYLIKTRGQQVTLSCSPISGHRSVSWYQQTPGQGLQFLFEYFSETQRNKGNFPGRFSGRQFSNSRSEMNVSTLELGDSALYLCASGFAGQVNTGELFFGEGSRLTVL.

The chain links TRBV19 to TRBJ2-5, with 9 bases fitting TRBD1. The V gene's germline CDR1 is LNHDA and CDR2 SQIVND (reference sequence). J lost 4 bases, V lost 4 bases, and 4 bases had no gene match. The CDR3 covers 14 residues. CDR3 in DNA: TGTGCCAGTAGTAGGGGGGACAGGGCAGAGACCCAGTACTTC. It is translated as CASSRGDRAETQYF.